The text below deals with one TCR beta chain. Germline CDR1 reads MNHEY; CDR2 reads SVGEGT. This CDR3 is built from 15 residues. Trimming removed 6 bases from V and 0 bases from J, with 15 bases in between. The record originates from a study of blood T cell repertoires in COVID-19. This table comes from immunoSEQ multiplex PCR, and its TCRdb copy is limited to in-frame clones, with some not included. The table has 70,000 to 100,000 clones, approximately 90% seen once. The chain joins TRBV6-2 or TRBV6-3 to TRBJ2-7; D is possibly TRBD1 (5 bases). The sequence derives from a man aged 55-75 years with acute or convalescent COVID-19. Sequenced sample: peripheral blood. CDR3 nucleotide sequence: TGTGCCAGCAGCCCCGGATACGACAGCTCCTACGAGCAGTACTTC. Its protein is CASSPGYDSSYEQYF.